This TCR beta chain was sequenced in a study of blood T cells in healthy people across ages. Study details: Using template switching, researchers captured about one barcoded beta molecule for each two T cells.

Together with a sample-barcoded 5' primer, a J-beta primer mix was included in a second PCR lasting roughly 6 to 12 cycles. MiXCR, run by TCRdb on the 5' RACE reads, gives a single entry per CDR3 protein. In the table there are under 800,000 distinct CDR3 sequences, 40% to 45% of which are singletons. Drawing of peripheral blood yielded about 9.6 milliliters from each donor. The CDR3 extends over 13 amino acids. V was trimmed by 5 bases and J by 3 bases, leaving 10 bases between them. Germline CDR1 reads DFQATT; CDR2 reads SNEGSKA (reference sequence). The chain employs TRBV20-1 and TRBJ1-4; D not certain. Input material: blood. The receptor was isolated from a woman in her fifties or sixties in good health. The CDR3 is CSARSQPNEKLFF. Here the CDR3 DNA reads TGCAGTGCTCGGTCCCAACCTAATGAAAAACTGTTTTTT.